One and the same sample provided the 29 T cell receptor beta chains below, sequenced in a study of cytomegalovirus exposure and HLA in healthy donors. The PCR used 60 Vbeta and 13 Jbeta primers. TCRdb's copy holds only in-frame clones and misses some; the assay was immunoSEQ multiplex PCR. In the table there are 35,000 to 50,000 clones, 50% of which are singletons. The sample consisted of PBMCs. All receptors come from a human donor in good health.

The chain has TRBV15 and TRBJ1-2; D ambiguous. The CDR3 extends over 13 amino acids. V shed 1 base and J shed 8 bases, with 11 bases lying between them. CDR1 LNHNV and CDR2 YYDKDF come from the germline V gene (reference sequence). The CDR3 region is CATSRATLEGYTF. DNA of the CDR3: TGTGCCACCAGCAGAGCCACCCTGGAGGGCTACACCTTC.

Details on this clone: One end of the junction varies from germline; a read error may be responsible. V and J are TRBV5-6 and TRBJ2-1; the match to TRBD2 covers 7 bases. In germline, CDR1 is SGHDT, CDR2 YYEEEE. This CDR3 spans 14 amino acids. Here the CDR3 DNA reads TGTGCCAGCAGCCTGGGACTAACCTACAGTGAGCAGTTCTTC. Translating it yields CASSLGLTYSEQFF.

The chain couples TRBV10-2 to TRBJ1-5; D call uncertain. V was pared by 6 bases and J by 5 bases, with 5 bases between. The CDR3 is 11 amino acids. The germline gives CDR1 WSHSY, CDR2 SAAADI. The chain's CDR3 is CASRSYQPQHF. CDR3 DNA: TGCGCCAGCAGGAGCTATCAGCCCCAGCATTTT.

The chain employs TRBV28 and TRBJ2-5; 7 bases are a match to TRBD1. Unmatched junction bases numbered 16, after V lost 7 bases and J lost 5 bases. CDR1 and CDR2 (germline): MDHEN, SYDVKM. The CDR3 is made up of 16 amino acids. CDR3 DNA: TGTGCCAGCAAAGAAGACAGGGTTCATACCCGGGAGACCCAGTACTTC. Its protein product is CASKEDRVHTRETQYF.

The chain recombines TRBV28 with TRBJ2-3; the D gene is possibly TRBD2 (6 bases). Trimming pared 6 bases from V and 6 bases from J, leaving 25 bases between. The CDR3 is 17 residues long. From germline, CDR1 is MDHEN and CDR2 SYDVKM. The CDR3 DNA is TGTGCCAGCAGGCCAAATAGCGGCGCAGGCGGAGGCGATACGCAGTATTTT. It translates to CASRPNSGAGGGDTQYF.

This clone was picked up a small number of times. V and J are TRBV7-9 and TRBJ2-7; D call uncertain. Trimming left V 5 bases short and J 0 bases short, with 8 bases between. This CDR3 spans 13 amino acids. Germline V lookup: CDR1 SEHNR, CDR2 FQNEAQ (reference sequence). For the CDR3, the DNA is TGTGCCAGCAGCCCTCGAGTCTCCTACGAGCAGTACTTC. The encoded protein is CASSPRVSYEQYF.

The V and J genes are TRBV5-8 and TRBJ2-7; 7 positions agree with TRBD2. J was trimmed by 2 bases and V by 0 bases; bases with no gene match: 5. The CDR3 totals 15 residues. In germline, CDR1 is SGHTS, CDR2 YDEGEE. In nucleotides, the CDR3 is TGTGCCAGCAGCTTGGAGCGGGGTCGGACCTACGAGCAGTACTTC. Residues: CASSLERGRTYEQYF.

The chain combines TRBV28 with TRBJ1-3; 9 bases fit TRBD1. The CDR3 runs 14 residues. Losses at the gene ends were 6 bases for V and 7 bases for J; bases not matched to a gene: 7. The germline gives CDR1 MDHEN, CDR2 SYDVKM. Here the CDR3 DNA reads TGTGCCAGCAGGCGGACAGGGGAGGCGAACACCATATATTTT. Translating gives CASRRTGEANTIYF.

This clone was recorded only once. This chain uses TRBV6-5 with TRBJ2-7; 9 nucleotides align to TRBD2. CDR3 size: 14 residues. Germline trimming cut 5 bases from V and 6 bases from J; bases unmatched to any gene: 8. CDR1 and CDR2 from the germline V gene are MNHEY and SVGAGI. DNA of the CDR3: TGTGCCAGCAGTAACCTCGCGGGAGGGCGCGAGCAGTACTTC. Translation: CASSNLAGGREQYF.

The V and J genes are TRBV5-1 and TRBJ1-6; no firm D call. The ends were cut back, 0 bases at V and 0 bases at J, with 16 bases in the middle. Germline V gene data show CDR1 as SGHRS and CDR2 as YFSETQ. The CDR3 totals 19 residues. CDR3 nucleotide sequence: TGCGCCAGCAGCTTGGTCCGGGATCCCTTAAGCTCCTATAATTCACCCCTCCACTTT. It codes for CASSLVRDPLSSYNSPLHF.

V usage is TRBV19 and J usage is TRBJ2-3, with D possibly TRBD2 on 6 matching bases. Between the trimmed V and J ends, which lost 6 bases and 5 bases, there was a span of 18 bases. The germline V gene encodes CDR1 LNHDA and CDR2 SQIVND (reference sequence). CDR3 length: 15 residues. CDR3 amino acids: CASSPGDRVGDTQYF. The CDR3, as DNA: TGTGCCAGTAGCCCGGGAGACAGAGTCGGAGATACGCAGTATTTT.

V is TRBV7-5 and J is TRBJ2-2; no check of the table's D call, TRBD2, against the DNA was made. TRBV7-5 is a documented pseudogene. This CDR3 region has 15 residues. The CDR3 loop reads CVRSSPLAVTGELFF. DNA of the CDR3: TGTGTCAGAAGCTCCCCTCTTGCGGTGACCGGGGAGCTGTTTTTT.

This clone was found a few times. The genes are TRBV4-1 and TRBJ1-5; D is undetermined. Germline CDR1 MGHRA, CDR2 YSYEKL. The V and J ends lost 2 bases and 3 bases respectively, with 11 bases between them. CDR3 length equals 15 residues. Here the CDR3 reads CASSQTALDNQPQHF. The CDR3 nucleotides are TGCGCCAGCAGCCAAACGGCACTAGACAATCAGCCCCAGCATTTT.

The V gene is TRBV9, the J gene TRBJ1-4, with a weak D call TRBD1 (6 bases). The germline CDR1 and CDR2 sequences are SGDLS and YYNGEE. The ends were cut back, 1 base at V and 2 bases at J, with 9 bases in the middle. The CDR3 runs to 15 residues. CDR3 DNA sequence: TGTGCCAGCAGCGTATGGGGGGGCACTAATGAAAAACTGTTTTTT. It is translated as CASSVWGGTNEKLFF.

For this clone: Here the CDR3 omits its conserved ending phenylalanine or tryptophan, so a read error is the likely source. The DNA is omitted, as the CDR3 cannot be located on it reliably, and the CDR3 follows TCRdb's listing. The chain has TRBV7-9 and TRBJ2-6; TRBD1 was called by the table and not checked on the DNA. CDR1 and CDR2 (germline): SEHNR, FQNEAQ (reference sequence). The CDR3 adds up to 16 amino acids, both ends counted. This chain's CDR3 is CASSFEDRDLPGRAVL.

This chain uses TRBV7-2 with TRBJ2-7, with TRBD2 matching 8 bases. In germline, CDR1 is SGHTA, CDR2 FQGNSA. With V trimmed by 6 bases and J by 5 bases, 9 bases remained unmatched. There are 14 residues in the CDR3. DNA of the CDR3: TGTGCCAGCAGGGAAACGGGGGGGGTCGACGAGCAGTACTTC. Amino acids: CASRETGGVDEQYF.

The chain is built from TRBV7-8 and TRBJ2-3, with TRBD1 as a possible D gene (7 bases). This CDR3 region has 15 residues. V was clipped by 3 bases and J by 0 bases, with 10 bases between them. Germline V gene lookup returns CDR1 SGHVS and CDR2 FQNEAQ. In nucleotides, the CDR3 is TGTGCCAGCAGCTTGCAGGGGGGTAGCACAGATACGCAGTATTTT. Its translation: CASSLQGGSTDTQYF.

The chain has TRBV15 and TRBJ2-7; D ambiguous. Germline V gene lookup returns CDR1 LNHNV and CDR2 YYDKDF (reference sequence). The V gene lost 0 bases and the J gene lost 0 bases, with 9 bases spanning the gap. The CDR3 contains 15 residues. The CDR3 is CATSRDVTGSYEQYF. The CDR3 DNA is TGTGCCACCAGCAGAGATGTAACTGGCTCCTACGAGCAGTACTTC.

This clone showed up just a few times. The rearrangement links TRBV7-2 to TRBJ2-7; maybe TRBD1 (6 bases). Germline values: CDR1 SGHTA, CDR2 FQGNSA. Trimming removed 1 base from V and 1 base from J, with 11 bases in between. This CDR3 spans 15 amino acids. This CDR3 reads CASSLVMGASYEQYF. The CDR3 DNA is TGTGCCAGCAGCTTAGTGATGGGGGCTTCCTACGAGCAGTACTTC.

This clone was counted only a few times. The gene calls are TRBV6-5 and TRBJ2-1, with 12 bases aligning to TRBD2. Germline V CDR1 and CDR2: MNHEY, SVGAGI. The CDR3 totals 15 residues. V trimming: 4 bases; J trimming: 3 bases; junction bases outside the gene matches: 1. CDR3 sequence (DNA): TGTGCCAGCAGTTCGACTAGCGGGGGCTACAATGAGCAGTTCTTC. Protein product: CASSSTSGGYNEQFF.

This clone was seen more than once but under ten times. The chain is built from TRBV27 and TRBJ2-5, with D possibly being TRBD2 (6 bases). V lost 6 bases to trimming and J lost 6 bases, with 17 bases between them. The CDR3 loop spans 14 amino acids. Germline-derived CDR1 and CDR2 are MNHEY and SMNVEV (reference sequence). CDR3 coding DNA: TGTGCCAGCAGCCCGGGACTCCCAACCCAGACCCAGTACTTC. Protein product: CASSPGLPTQTQYF.

The chain carries TRBV6-1 and TRBJ2-7; D possibly corresponds to TRBD2 (6 bases). The CDR3 is made up of 12 amino acids. Trimming removed 5 bases at V and 7 bases at J, with 12 bases between. CDR1 is MNHNS, CDR2 SASEGT, per germline. CDR3 nucleotides: TGTGCCAGCAGTTCGGGACTCGAAGAGCAGTACTTC. Its protein is CASSSGLEEQYF.

The chain employs TRBV2 and TRBJ2-6; possible D gene TRBD1, 5 bases. The CDR3 is 15 amino acids. V was trimmed by 4 bases and J by 4 bases, leaving 11 bases between them. Germline V gene lookup returns CDR1 SNHLY and CDR2 FYNNEI. The DNA for the CDR3 is TGTGCCAGCAGTGCAGGGAACTCCGGGGCCAACGTCCTGACTTTC. It translates to CASSAGNSGANVLTF.

This chain uses TRBV4-1 with TRBJ2-5, with 11 bases matching TRBD2. CDR3 length equals 14 residues. The germline gives CDR1 MGHRA, CDR2 YSYEKL. The V segment lost 1 base and the J segment 7 bases; nucleotides outside the gene matches: 2. The CDR3 coding sequence is TGCGCCAGCAGCCAAGCTACTAGCGGGGGGACCCAGTACTTC. Translated: CASSQATSGGTQYF.

The chain carries TRBV27 and TRBJ1-2; TRBD1 agrees at 8 bases. Germline V gene lookup returns CDR1 MNHEY and CDR2 SMNVEV (reference sequence). This CDR3 has 16 residues. V lost 3 bases and J lost 8; bases outside the gene matches: 14. The CDR3 DNA sequence: TGTGCCAGCAGTTTTCTCGGTGCAGGGGGCGCCTCCGGCTACACCTTC. Amino acids: CASSFLGAGGASGYTF.

The V gene is TRBV27, the J gene TRBJ2-7; 8 bases are a match to TRBD1. Germline CDR1 and CDR2: MNHEY and SMNVEV (reference sequence). The ends lost 3 bases at V and 1 base at J; junction bases unmatched: 5. This CDR3 contains 15 residues. In DNA, the CDR3 is TGTGCCAGCAGTTTCACTAGGACAGGGTCCTACGAGCAGTACTTC. It encodes CASSFTRTGSYEQYF.

The J gene is TRBJ2-3, the V gene TRBV7-6; D might be TRBD1 (5 bases). The germline gives CDR1 SGHVS, CDR2 FNYEAQ. V was shortened by 8 bases and J by 0 bases, with 15 bases between the two germline ends. CDR3 length equals 15 residues. The CDR3 reads CASQGTATSTDTQYF. The CDR3 region has the DNA TGTGCCAGCCAGGGAACAGCTACTAGCACAGATACGCAGTATTTT.

The chain has TRBV5-6 and TRBJ1-3, with 7 bases that match TRBD1. Unmatched junction bases numbered 10, after V lost 4 bases and J lost 0 bases. The CDR3 extends over 17 amino acids. Germline V gene data show CDR1 as SGHDT and CDR2 as YYEEEE. CDR3 loop: CASSPGTALLSGNTIYF. The CDR3, as DNA: TGTGCCAGCAGCCCCGGGACAGCGCTTCTCTCTGGAAACACCATATATTTT. Full variable domain (rest looked up from reference TRBV5-6 and TRBJ1-3): DAGVTQSPTHLIKTRGQQVTLRCSPKSGHDTVSWYQQALGQGPQFIFQYYEEEERQRGNFPDRFSGHQFPNYSSELNVNALLLGDSALYLCASSPGTALLSGNTIYFGEGSWLTVV.

The rearrangement links TRBV6-1 to TRBJ1-1; TRBD1 aligns across 8 bases. Germline loops: CDR1 MNHNS, CDR2 SASEGT. V trimming: 5 bases; J trimming: 8 bases; junction bases outside the gene matches: 7. This CDR3 region has 13 residues. This CDR3 is CASSNYQGAEAFF. DNA for the CDR3: TGTGCCAGCAGTAACTATCAGGGGGCAGAAGCTTTCTTT.